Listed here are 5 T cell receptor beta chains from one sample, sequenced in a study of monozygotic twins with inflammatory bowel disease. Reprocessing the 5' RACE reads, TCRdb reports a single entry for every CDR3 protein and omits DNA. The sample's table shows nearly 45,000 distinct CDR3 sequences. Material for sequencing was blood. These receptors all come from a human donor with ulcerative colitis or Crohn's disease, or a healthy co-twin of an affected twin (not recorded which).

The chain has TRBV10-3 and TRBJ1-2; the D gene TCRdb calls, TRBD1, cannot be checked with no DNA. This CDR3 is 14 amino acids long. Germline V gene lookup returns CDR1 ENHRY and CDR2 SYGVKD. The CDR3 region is CAINPGQPNYGYTF.

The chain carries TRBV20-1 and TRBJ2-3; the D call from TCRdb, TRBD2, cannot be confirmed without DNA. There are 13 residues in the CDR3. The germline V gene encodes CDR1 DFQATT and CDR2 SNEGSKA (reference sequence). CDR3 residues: CSATREVTDTQYF.

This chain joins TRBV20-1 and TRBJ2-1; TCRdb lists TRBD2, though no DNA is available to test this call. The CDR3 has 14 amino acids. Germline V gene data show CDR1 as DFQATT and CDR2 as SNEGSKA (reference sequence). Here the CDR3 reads CSARSIRADNEQFF.

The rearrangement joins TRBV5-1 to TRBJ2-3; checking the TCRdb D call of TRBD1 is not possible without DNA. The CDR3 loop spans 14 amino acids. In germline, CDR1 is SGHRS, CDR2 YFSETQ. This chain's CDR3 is CASSYGTGTDTQYF.

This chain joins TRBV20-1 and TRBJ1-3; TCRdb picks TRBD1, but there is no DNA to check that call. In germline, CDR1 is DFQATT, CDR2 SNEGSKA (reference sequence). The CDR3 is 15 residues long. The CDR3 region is CSARAQGSSGNTIYF.